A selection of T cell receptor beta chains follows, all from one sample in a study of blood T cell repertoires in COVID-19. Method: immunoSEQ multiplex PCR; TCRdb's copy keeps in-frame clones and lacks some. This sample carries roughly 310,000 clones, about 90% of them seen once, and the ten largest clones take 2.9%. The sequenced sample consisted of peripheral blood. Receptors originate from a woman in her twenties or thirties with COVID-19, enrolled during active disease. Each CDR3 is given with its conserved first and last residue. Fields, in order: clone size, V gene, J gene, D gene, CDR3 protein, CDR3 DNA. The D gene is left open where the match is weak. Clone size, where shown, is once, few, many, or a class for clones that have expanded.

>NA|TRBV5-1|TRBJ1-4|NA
CASREATNEKLFF
TGCGCCAGCCGGGAAGCAACTAATGAAAAACTGTTTTTT
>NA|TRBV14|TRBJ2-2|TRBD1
CASSREGQGASGELFF
TGTGCCAGCAGTCGAGAAGGACAGGGGGCTTCCGGGGAGCTGTTTTTT
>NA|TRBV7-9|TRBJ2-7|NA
CASSLASGYSYEQYF
TGTGCCAGCAGCTTAGCGTCAGGGTACTCCTACGAGCAGTACTTC
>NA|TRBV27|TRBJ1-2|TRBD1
CASSSRRDRVSYGYTF
TGTGCCAGCAGTTCTCGTCGGGACAGGGTTTCCTATGGCTACACCTTC
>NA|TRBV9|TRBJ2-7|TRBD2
CASSVGRGLAGVGEQYF
TGTGCCAGCAGCGTAGGCCGCGGACTAGCGGGAGTAGGGGAGCAGTACTTC
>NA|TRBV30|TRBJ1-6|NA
CAWSVSGTRNSPLHF
TGTGCCTGGAGTGTATCCGGGACAAGGAATTCACCCCTCCACTTT
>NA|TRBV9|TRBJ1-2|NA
CASSVGQTPSYGYTF
TGTGCCAGCAGCGTAGGTCAGACCCCTAGCTATGGCTACACCTTC
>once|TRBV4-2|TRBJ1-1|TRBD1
CASSRTRELTLTGGAFF
TGTGCCAGCAGCCGAACTCGGGAACTGACGCTGACAGGGGGAGCTTTCTTT
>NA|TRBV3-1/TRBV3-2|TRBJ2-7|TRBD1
CASSQDRRGWGEQYF
TGTGCCAGCAGCCAAGATCGCAGGGGGTGGGGCGAGCAGTACTTC
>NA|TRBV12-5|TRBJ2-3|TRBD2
CASGLAALAGGTDTQYF
TGTGCTAGTGGTTTGGCCGCGCTAGCGGGAGGCACAGATACGCAGTATTTT
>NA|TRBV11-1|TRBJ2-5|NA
CASSENQGLAETQYF
TGTGCCAGCAGCGAAAACCAAGGACTGGCAGAGACCCAGTACTTC
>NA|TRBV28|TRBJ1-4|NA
CASSLTSSNEKLFF
TGTGCCAGCAGTTTAACCAGTTCTAATGAAAAACTGTTTTTT
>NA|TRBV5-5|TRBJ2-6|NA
CASSLAGGYSGANVLTF
TGTGCCAGCAGCTTGGCAGGGGGGTACTCTGGGGCCAACGTCCTGACTTTC
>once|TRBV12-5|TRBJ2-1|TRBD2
CASANRMSGSNEQFF
TGTGCTAGTGCGAACAGGATGAGCGGGAGTAATGAGCAGTTCTTC
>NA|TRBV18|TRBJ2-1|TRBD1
CASSPSAGGYEQFF
TGTGCCAGCTCTCCATCCGCAGGGGGCTATGAGCAGTTCTTC
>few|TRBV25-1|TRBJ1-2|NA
CASRGRKNYGYTF
TGTGCCAGCAGGGGCAGAAAAAACTATGGCTACACCTTC
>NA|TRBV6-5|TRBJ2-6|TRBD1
CASSYSGDRVVLTF
TGTGCCAGCAGTTACTCAGGAGACAGGGTCGTCCTGACTTTC
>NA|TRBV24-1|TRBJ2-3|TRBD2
CATSAPAGETDTQYF
TGTGCCACCAGTGCTCCAGCGGGAGAAACAGATACGCAGTATTTT
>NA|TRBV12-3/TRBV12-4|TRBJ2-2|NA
CASRAANTGELFF
TGTGCCAGCAGGGCAGCGAACACCGGGGAGCTGTTTTTT
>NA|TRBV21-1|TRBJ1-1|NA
CASSKVSTENTEAFF
TGTGCCAGCAGCAAAGTTTCAACAGAAAACACTGAAGCTTTCTTT
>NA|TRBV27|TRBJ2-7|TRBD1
CASSSRQGPYEQYF
TGTGCCAGCAGCAGCCGACAGGGACCCTACGAGCAGTACTTC
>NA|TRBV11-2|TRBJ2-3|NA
CASSLDRGNTQYF
TGTGCCAGCAGCTTAGATCGGGGAAATACGCAGTATTTT
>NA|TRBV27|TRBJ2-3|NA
CASSLQGQGDTQYF
TGTGCCAGCAGTCTTCAGGGGCAGGGGGATACGCAGTATTTT
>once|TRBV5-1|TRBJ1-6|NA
CASSLEFPGGDSPLHF
TGCGCCAGCAGCTTGGAATTCCCCGGGGGGGATTCACCCCTCCACTTT
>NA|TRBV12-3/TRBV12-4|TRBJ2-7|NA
CASSFAGEYEQYF
TGTGCCAGCAGTTTTGCAGGGGAGTACGAGCAGTACTTC
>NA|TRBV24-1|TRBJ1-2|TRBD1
CATSDSTGQGADGYTF
TGTGCCACCAGTGATTCCACGGGGCAGGGGGCGGATGGCTACACCTTC
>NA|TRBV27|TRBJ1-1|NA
CASSSQVIYTEAFF
TGTGCCAGCAGTTCCCAGGTTATCTACACTGAAGCTTTCTTT
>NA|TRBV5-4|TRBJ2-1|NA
CASSLEGVGGYNEQFF
TGTGCCAGCAGCTTGGAAGGGGTAGGAGGGTACAATGAGCAGTTCTTC
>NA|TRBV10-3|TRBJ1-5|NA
CAISEGEQPQHF
TGTGCCATCAGTGAGGGAGAACAGCCCCAGCATTTT
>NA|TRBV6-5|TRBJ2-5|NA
CASSYSSGPETQYF
TGTGCCAGCAGTTACTCGAGCGGACCGGAGACCCAGTACTTC
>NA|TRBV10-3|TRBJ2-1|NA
CAISESTRDEQFF
TGTGCCATCAGTGAGTCCACCAGGGATGAGCAGTTCTTC
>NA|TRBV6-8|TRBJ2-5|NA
CARERGWETQYF
TGTGCCAGGGAAAGGGGTTGGGAGACCCAGTACTTC
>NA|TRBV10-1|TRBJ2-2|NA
CASRPSGSSGELFF
TGCGCCAGCAGACCTTCAGGGTCGAGCGGGGAGCTGTTTTTT